The rows below give T cell receptor beta chains drawn from one sample of a study of T cell changes during pregnancy in multiple sclerosis. Only in-frame clones appear in the TCRdb table, and some are missing; sequencing was by immunoSEQ multiplex PCR. The data contain 19,000 or so clones, roughly 86% of them singletons. The sequences come from CD8+ T cells from peripheral blood mononuclear cells, collected after pregnancy. These receptors all come from a female donor in good health, enrolled as a control in a pregnancy study. The CDR3 runs from the conserved cysteine through the conserved F or W.

v_call cdr3_aa
TRBV7-9 CASSPYGNEQFF
TRBV6-1 CASSEDWRSDTQYF
TRBV19 CASSMRFYNTEAFF
TRBV28 CASGQGYEQYF
TRBV27 CASSLVRGHGNEQFF
TRBV19 CASSPRRWDTEAFF
TRBV4-2 CASSQRRDPPFETQYF
TRBV14 CASSSIYNEQFF
TRBV11-2 CASSLPGGTQYF
TRBV9 CASSVEASGGPPKETQYF
TRBV2 CASSGDNYEQYF
TRBV5-4 CASSRSGRSADTQYF
TRBV28 CASSLEGWNQETQYF
TRBV21-1 CATLLATDTQYF
TRBV13 CASSFSGGGTDTQYF
TRBV19 CASSRTSAPPMDEQFF
TRBV6-6 CASSYPGELEAFF
TRBV2 CASSAGAGELFF